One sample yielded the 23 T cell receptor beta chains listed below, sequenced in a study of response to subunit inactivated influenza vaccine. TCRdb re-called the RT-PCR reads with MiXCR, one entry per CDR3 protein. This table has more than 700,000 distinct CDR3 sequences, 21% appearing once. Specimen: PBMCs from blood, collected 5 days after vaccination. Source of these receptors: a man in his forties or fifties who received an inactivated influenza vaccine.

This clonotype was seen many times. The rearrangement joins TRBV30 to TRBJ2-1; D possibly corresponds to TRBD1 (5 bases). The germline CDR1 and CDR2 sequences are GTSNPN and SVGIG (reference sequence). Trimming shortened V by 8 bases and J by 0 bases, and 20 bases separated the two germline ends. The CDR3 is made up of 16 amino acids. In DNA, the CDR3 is TGTGCCAGCATAAGGGGTACCCTGGGCTCCTACAATGAGCAGTTCTTC. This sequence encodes CASIRGTLGSYNEQFF.

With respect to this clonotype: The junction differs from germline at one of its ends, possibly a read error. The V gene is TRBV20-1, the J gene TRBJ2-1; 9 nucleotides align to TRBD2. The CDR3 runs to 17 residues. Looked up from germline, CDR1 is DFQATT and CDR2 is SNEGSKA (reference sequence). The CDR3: CCARDFRLAVIYNEQFF. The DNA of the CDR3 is TGCTGTGCTAGAGATTTTAGACTAGCGGTGATATACAATGAGCAGTTCTTC.

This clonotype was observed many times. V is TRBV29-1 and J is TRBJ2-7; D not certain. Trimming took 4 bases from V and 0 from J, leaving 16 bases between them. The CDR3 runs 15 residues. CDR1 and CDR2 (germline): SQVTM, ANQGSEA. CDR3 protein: CSVVGGITSSYEQYF. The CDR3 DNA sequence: TGCAGCGTTGTTGGTGGGATTACAAGCTCCTACGAGCAGTACTTC.

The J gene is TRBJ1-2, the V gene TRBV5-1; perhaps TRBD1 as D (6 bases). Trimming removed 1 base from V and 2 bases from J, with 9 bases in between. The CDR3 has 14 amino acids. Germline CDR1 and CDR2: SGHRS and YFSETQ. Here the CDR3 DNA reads TGCGCCAGCAGCTTGAGGGGGGACAACTATGGCTACACCTTC. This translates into CASSLRGDNYGYTF.

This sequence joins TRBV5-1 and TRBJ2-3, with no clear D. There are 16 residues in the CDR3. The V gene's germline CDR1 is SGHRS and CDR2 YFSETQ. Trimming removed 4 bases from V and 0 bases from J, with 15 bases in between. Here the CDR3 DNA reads TGCGCCAGCAGCCTTGGATCCTACGCTAGCACAGATACGCAGTATTTT. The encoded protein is CASSLGSYASTDTQYF.

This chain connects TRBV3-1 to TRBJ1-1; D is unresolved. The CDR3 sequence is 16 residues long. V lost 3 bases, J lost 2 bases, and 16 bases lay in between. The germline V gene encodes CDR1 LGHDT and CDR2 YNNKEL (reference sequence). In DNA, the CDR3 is TGTGCCAGCAGCCAGATATATACCACGGGCAACACTGAAGCTTTCTTT. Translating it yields CASSQIYTTGNTEAFF.

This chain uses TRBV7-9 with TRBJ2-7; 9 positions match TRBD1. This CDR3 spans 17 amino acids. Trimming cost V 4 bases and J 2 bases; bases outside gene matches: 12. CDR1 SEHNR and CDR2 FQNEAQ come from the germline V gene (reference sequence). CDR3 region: CASSSYNRGRLPYEQYF. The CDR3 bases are TGTGCCAGCAGCTCATACAACAGGGGGCGTCTCCCCTACGAGCAGTACTTC.

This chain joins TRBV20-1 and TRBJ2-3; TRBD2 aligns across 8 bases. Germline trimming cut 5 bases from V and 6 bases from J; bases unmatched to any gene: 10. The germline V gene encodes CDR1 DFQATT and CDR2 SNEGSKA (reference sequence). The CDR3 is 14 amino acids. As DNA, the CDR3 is TGCAGTGCTCCAACTAGCGGATACTTCGATACGCAGTATTTT. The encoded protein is CSAPTSGYFDTQYF.

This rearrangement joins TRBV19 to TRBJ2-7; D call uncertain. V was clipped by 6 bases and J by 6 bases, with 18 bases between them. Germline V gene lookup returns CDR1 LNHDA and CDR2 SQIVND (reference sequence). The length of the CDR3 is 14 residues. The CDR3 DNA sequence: TGTGCCAGTAGAGACACCTTAATGTCGGGCGAGCAGTACTTC. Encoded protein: CASRDTLMSGEQYF.

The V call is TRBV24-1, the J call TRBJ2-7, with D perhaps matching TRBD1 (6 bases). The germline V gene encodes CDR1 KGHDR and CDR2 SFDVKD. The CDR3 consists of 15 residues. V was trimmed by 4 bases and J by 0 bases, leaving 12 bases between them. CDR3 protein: CATSDPSTGSYEQYF. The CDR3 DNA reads TGTGCCACCAGTGACCCGTCGACAGGCTCCTACGAGCAGTACTTC.

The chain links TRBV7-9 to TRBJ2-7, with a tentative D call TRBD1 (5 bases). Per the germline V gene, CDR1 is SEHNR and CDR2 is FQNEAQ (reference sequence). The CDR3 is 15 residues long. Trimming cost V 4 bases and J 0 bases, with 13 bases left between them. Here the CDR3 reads CASSWPGQGSYEQYF. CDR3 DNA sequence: TGTGCCAGCAGCTGGCCAGGGCAGGGCTCCTACGAGCAGTACTTC. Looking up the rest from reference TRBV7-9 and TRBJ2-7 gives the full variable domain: DTGVSQNPRHKITKRGQNVTFRCDPISEHNRLYWYRQTLGQGPEFLTYFQNEAQLEKSRLLSDRFSAERPKGSFSTLEIQRTEQGDSAMYLCASSWPGQGSYEQYFGPGTRLTVT.

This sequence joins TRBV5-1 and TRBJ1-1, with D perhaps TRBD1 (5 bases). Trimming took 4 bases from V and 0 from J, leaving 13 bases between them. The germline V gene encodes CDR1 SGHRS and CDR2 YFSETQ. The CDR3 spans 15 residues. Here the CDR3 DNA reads TGCGCCAGCAGCGCGCTTGACAGCCTGAACACTGAAGCTTTCTTT. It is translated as CASSALDSLNTEAFF.

The DNA of the CDR3 is TGTGCCAGCAGACGGTCGTCAGACTCCTACAATGAGCAGTTCTTC. This translates into CASRRSSDSYNEQFF. The V gene is TRBV3-1, the J gene TRBJ2-1; the D is unclear. CDR1 and CDR2 (germline): LGHDT, YNNKEL (reference sequence). V was cut by 6 bases and J by 0 bases, with 12 bases left in between. CDR3 size: 15 residues.

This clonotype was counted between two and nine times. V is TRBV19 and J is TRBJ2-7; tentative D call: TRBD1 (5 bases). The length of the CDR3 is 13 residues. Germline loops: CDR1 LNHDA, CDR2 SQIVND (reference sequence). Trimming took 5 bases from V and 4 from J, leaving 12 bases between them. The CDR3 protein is CASSQFGAYEQYF. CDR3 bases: TGTGCCAGTAGTCAATTTGGGGCGTACGAGCAGTACTTC.

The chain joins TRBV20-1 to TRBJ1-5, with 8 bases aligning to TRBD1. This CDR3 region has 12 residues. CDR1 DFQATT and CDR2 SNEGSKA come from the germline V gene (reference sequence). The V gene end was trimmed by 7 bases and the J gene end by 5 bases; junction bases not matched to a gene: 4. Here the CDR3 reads CSVMTGDQPQHF. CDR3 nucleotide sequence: TGCAGTGTGATGACAGGGGATCAGCCCCAGCATTTT.

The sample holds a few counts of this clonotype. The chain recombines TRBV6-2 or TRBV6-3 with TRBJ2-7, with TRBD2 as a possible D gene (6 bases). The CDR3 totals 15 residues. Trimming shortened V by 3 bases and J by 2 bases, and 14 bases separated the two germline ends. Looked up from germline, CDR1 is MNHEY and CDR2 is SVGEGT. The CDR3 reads CASSYTGGLTYEQYF. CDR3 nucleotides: TGTGCCAGCAGTTATACCGGGGGACTCACCTACGAGCAGTACTTC.

The CDR3: CASSQDLWEKLFF. In DNA form, the CDR3 reads TGCGCCAGCAGCCAAGATCTTTGGGAAAAACTGTTTTTT. This chain links TRBV4-3 with TRBJ1-4; D call uncertain. Germline assignment: CDR1 LGHNA and CDR2 YSLEER. The CDR3 is 13 amino acids. With 0 bases removed from V and 8 bases from J, the gap between germline ends came to 7 bases.

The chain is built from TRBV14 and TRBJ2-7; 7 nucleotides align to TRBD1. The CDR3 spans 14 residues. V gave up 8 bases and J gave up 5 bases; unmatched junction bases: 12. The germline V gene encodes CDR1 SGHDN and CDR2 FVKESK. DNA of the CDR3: TGTGCCAGCGCCCCGACGACAGGGTGGGACGAGCAGTACTTC. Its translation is CASAPTTGWDEQYF.

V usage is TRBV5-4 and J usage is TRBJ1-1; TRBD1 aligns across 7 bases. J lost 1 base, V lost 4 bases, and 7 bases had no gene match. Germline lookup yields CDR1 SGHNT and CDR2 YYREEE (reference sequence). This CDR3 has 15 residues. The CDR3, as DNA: TGTGCCAGCAGCCCCCAGGGGGTCGAGAACACTGAAGCTTTCTTT. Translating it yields CASSPQGVENTEAFF.

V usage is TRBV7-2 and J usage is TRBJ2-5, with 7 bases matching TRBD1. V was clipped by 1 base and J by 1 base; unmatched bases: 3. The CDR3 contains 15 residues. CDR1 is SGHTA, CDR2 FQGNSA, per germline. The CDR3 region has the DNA TGTGCCAGCAGCTTAGTGGGGGACAGCCAAGAGACCCAGTACTTC. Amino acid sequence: CASSLVGDSQETQYF.

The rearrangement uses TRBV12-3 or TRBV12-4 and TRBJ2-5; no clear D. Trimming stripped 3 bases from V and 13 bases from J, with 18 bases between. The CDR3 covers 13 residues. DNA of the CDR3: TGTGCCAGCAGTTTCATCCCCGCCGGCCCGAGGTACTTC. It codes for CASSFIPAGPRYF.

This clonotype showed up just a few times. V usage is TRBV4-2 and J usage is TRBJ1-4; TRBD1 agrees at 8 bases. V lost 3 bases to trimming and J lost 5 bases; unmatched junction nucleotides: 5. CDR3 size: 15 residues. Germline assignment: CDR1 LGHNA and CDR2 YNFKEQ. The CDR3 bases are TGTGCCAGCAGCCACACAGGGGGGGAGAATGAAAAACTGTTTTTT. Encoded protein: CASSHTGGENEKLFF.

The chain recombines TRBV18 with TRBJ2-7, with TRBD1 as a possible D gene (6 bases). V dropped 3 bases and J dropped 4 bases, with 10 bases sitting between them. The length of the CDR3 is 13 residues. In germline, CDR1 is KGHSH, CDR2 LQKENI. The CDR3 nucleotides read TGTGCCAGCTCACCCGGGACACGTTACGAGCAGTACTTC. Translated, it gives CASSPGTRYEQYF.